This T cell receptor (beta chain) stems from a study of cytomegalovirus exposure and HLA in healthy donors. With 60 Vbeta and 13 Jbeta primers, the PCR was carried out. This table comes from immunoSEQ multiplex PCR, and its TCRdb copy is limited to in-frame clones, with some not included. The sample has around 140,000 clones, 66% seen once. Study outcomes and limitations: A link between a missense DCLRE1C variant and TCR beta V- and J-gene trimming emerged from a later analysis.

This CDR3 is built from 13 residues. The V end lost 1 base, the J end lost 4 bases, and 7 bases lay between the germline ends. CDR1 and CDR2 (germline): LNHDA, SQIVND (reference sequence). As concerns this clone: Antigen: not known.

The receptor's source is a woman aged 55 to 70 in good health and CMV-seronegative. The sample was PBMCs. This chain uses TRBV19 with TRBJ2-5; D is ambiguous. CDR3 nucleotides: TGTGCCAGTAGTATAGTTCTCGGAGAGACCCAGTACTTC. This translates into CASSIVLGETQYF.